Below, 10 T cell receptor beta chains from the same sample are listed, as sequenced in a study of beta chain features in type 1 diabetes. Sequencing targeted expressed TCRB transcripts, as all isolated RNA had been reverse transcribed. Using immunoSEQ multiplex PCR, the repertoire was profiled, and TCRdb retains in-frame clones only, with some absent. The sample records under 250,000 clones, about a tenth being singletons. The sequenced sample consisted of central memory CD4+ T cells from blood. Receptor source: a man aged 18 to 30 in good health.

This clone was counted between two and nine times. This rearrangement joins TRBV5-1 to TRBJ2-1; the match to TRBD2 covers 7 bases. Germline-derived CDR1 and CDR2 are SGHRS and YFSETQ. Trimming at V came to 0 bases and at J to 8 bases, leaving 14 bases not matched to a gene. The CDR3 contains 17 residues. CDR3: CASSLGSAGLAGDEQFF. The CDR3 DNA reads TGCGCCAGCAGCTTGGGGTCAGCGGGACTGGCAGGAGATGAGCAGTTCTTC.

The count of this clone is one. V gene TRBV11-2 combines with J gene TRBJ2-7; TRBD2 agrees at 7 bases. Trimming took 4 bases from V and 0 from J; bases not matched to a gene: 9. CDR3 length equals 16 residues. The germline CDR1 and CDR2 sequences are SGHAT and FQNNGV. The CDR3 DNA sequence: TGTGCCAGCAGCTCCCCGCGAGGCGGGAGCTCCTACGAGCAGTACTTC. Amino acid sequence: CASSSPRGGSSYEQYF.

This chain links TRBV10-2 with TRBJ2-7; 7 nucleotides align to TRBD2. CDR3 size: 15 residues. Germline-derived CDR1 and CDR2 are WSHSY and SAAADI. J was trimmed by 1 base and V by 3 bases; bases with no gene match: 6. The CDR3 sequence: CASSDRASGSYEQYF. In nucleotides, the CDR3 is TGCGCCAGCAGTGATAGGGCTAGCGGTTCCTACGAGCAGTACTTC.

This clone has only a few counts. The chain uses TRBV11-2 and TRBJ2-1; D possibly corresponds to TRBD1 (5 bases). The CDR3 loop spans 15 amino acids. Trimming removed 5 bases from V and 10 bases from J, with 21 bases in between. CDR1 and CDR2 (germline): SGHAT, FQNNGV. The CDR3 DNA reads TGTGCCAGCAGCCCAAAAAGGACATCCCTCGGAGAGCAGTTCTTC. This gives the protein CASSPKRTSLGEQFF.

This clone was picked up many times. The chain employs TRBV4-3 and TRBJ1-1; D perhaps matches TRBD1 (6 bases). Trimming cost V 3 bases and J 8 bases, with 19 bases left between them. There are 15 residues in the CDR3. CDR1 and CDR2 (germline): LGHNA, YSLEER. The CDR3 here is CASSQYEGGEYEAFF. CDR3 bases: TGCGCCAGCAGCCAGTATGAAGGGGGAGAATACGAAGCTTTCTTT.

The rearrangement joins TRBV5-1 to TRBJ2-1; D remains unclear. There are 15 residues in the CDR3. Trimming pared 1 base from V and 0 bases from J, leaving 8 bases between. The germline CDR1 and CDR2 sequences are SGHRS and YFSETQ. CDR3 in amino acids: CASSLIRSSYNEQFF. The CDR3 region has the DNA TGCGCCAGCAGCTTGATAAGGAGCTCCTACAATGAGCAGTTCTTC. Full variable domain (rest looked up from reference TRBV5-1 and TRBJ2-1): KAGVTQTPRYLIKTRGQQVTLSCSPISGHRSVSWYQQTPGQGLQFLFEYFSETQRNKGNFPGRFSGRQFSNSRSEMNVSTLELGDSALYLCASSLIRSSYNEQFFGPGTRLTVL.

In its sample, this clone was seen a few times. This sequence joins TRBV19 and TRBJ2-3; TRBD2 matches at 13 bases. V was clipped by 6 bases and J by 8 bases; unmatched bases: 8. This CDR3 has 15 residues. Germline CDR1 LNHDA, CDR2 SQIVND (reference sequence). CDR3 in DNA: TGTGCCAGTAGCAAGGGACTAGCGGGAATAGGTACGCAGTATTTT. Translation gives CASSKGLAGIGTQYF.

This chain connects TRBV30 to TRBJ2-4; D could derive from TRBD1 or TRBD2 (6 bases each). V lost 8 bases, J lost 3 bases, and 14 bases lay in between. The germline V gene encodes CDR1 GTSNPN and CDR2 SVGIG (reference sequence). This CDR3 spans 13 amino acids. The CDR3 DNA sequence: TGTGCCGGTTCGGGGGCAGACAAAAACATTCAGTACTTC. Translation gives CAGSGADKNIQYF.

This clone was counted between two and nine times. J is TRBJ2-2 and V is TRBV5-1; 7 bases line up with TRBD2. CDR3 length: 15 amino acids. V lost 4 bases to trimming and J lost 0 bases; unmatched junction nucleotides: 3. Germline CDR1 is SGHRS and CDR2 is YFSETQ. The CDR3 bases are TGCGCCAGCAGCGAGGGAGGGACGAACACCGGGGAGCTGTTTTTT. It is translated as CASSEGGTNTGELFF.

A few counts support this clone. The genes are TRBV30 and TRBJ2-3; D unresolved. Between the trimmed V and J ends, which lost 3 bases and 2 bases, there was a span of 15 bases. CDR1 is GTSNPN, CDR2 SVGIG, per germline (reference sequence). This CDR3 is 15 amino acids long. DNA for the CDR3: TGTGCCTGGAGCTGGGTAACTGGATTCACAGATACGCAGTATTTT. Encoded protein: CAWSWVTGFTDTQYF.